This T cell receptor beta chain was sequenced in a study of human T cells and chemical hapten exposure. The germline CDR1 and CDR2 sequences are DFQATT and SNEGSKA (reference sequence). V dropped 5 bases and J dropped 0 bases, with 12 bases sitting between them. The CDR3 loop spans 14 amino acids. Time point meaning: patch test 1, 2 weeks after DPC sensitization. The treatment denotes: therapeutic diphenylcyclopropenone sensitization with weekly scalp DPC. TCRdb itself ran the RACE reads through MiXCR, one entry per CDR3 protein. The data show 75,000 to 100,000 distinct CDR3 sequences, roughly a tenth seen once.

This clonotype originated in a man aged 35 to 55 with alopecia areata. Some clones in this sample may be carry-over from other donors' samples. The V gene is TRBV20-1, the J gene TRBJ2-3; D may match TRBD1 or TRBD2 (6 bases each). The input for sequencing was whole blood, taken in connection with sensitization to the hapten diphenylcyclopropenone (DPC). CDR3 coding DNA: TGCAGTGCTCGTAGGGGGGATAGCACAGATACGCAGTATTTT. This sequence encodes CSARRGDSTDTQYF.